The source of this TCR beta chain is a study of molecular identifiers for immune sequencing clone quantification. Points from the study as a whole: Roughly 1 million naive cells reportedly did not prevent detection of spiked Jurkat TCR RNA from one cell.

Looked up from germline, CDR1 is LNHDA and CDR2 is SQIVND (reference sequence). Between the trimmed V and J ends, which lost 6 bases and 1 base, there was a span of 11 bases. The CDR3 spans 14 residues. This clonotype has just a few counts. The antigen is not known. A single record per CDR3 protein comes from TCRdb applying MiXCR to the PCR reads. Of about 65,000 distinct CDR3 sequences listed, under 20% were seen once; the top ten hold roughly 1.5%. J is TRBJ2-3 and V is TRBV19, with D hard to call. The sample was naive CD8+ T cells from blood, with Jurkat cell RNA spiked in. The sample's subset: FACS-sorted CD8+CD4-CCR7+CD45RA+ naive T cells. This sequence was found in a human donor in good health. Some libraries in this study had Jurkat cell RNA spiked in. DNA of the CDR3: TGTGCCAGTAGGTATGAAACGGGCACAGATACGCAGTATTTT. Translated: CASRYETGTDTQYF. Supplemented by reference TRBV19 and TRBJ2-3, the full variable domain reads DGGITQSPKYLFRKEGQNVTLSCEQNLNHDAMYWYRQDPGQGLRLIYYSQIVNDFQKGDIAEGYSVSREKKESFPLTVTSAQKNPTAFYLCASRYETGTDTQYFGPGTRLTVL.